The 17 T cell receptor beta chains given below trace back to one sample, sequenced in a study of blood T cell repertoires in COVID-19. The method was immunoSEQ multiplex PCR; TCRdb's version includes in-frame clones alone and lacks a portion of them. The data contain 220,000 or so clones, approximately 90% of them seen just once; the ten biggest clones take up more than 8.5%. The specimen sequenced was peripheral blood. These receptors were obtained from a woman aged 45-59 years with COVID-19, enrolled during active disease.

The genes are TRBV5-5 and TRBJ1-1, with D hard to call. Germline CDR1 is SGHKS and CDR2 is YYEKEE (reference sequence). The V gene lost 4 bases and the J gene lost 0 bases, with 13 bases spanning the gap. This CDR3 has 15 amino acids. The CDR3 DNA reads as TGTGCCAGCAGCGGGGAGGTGTTTCTGAACACTGAAGCTTTCTTT. It is translated as CASSGEVFLNTEAFF. Drawing the rest from reference TRBV5-5 and TRBJ1-1, the complete variable domain is DAGVTQSPTHLIKTRGQQVTLRCSPISGHKSVSWYQQVLGQGPQFIFQYYEKEERGRGNFPDRFSARQFPNYSSELNVNALLLGDSALYLCASSGEVFLNTEAFFGQGTRLTVV.

The sample holds one count of this clone. The chain is built from TRBV4-1 and TRBJ1-5, with D unclear. V was trimmed by 4 bases and J by 7 bases, leaving 14 bases between them. This CDR3 comprises 14 residues. The germline V gene encodes CDR1 MGHRA and CDR2 YSYEKL. In DNA, the CDR3 is TGCGCCAGCAGCCGGATCGGGAGGAACCAGCCCCAGCATTTT. This gives the protein CASSRIGRNQPQHF.

The count of this clone is one. The V and J genes are TRBV10-3 and TRBJ2-7; TRBD1 might be the D (5 bases). The V gene lost 6 bases and the J gene lost 3 bases, with 18 bases spanning the gap. Looked up from germline, CDR1 is ENHRY and CDR2 is SYGVKD. The CDR3 totals 15 residues. For the CDR3, the DNA is TGTGCCATCAGGGACGACAGACGAACTATCTACGAGCAGTACTTC. The encoded protein is CAIRDDRRTIYEQYF.

This rearrangement joins TRBV13 to TRBJ2-7, with 9 bases fitting TRBD1. V trimming: 7 bases; J trimming: 4 bases; junction bases outside the gene matches: 11. Germline V gives CDR1 PRHDT, CDR2 FYEKMQ (reference sequence). The length of the CDR3 is 15 residues. This chain's CDR3 is CASTHWGQGLYEQYV. The CDR3 DNA follows: TGTGCCAGCACCCATTGGGGACAGGGCCTTTACGAGCAGTACGTC.

The chain links TRBV10-3 to TRBJ1-1, with 8 bases aligning to TRBD1. In germline, CDR1 is ENHRY, CDR2 SYGVKD. CDR3 length equals 12 residues. Losses at the gene ends were 9 bases for V and 1 base for J; bases not matched to a gene: 1. The CDR3 nucleotides are TGTGCCATGGGACAGGAGAACACTGAAGCTTTCTTT. Protein sequence: CAMGQENTEAFF.

The chain couples TRBV5-1 to TRBJ2-2; the D is unclear. The CDR3 is 12 amino acids. Trimming shortened V by 3 bases and J by 6 bases, and 6 bases separated the two germline ends. The germline V gene encodes CDR1 SGHRS and CDR2 YFSETQ. CDR3 sequence reads: CASSSVSGELFF. The CDR3 DNA follows: TGCGCCAGCAGCTCCGTATCCGGGGAGCTGTTTTTT. Combining the CDR3 with reference TRBV5-1 and TRBJ2-2 gives the whole variable domain KAGVTQTPRYLIKTRGQQVTLSCSPISGHRSVSWYQQTPGQGLQFLFEYFSETQRNKGNFPGRFSGRQFSNSRSEMNVSTLELGDSALYLCASSSVSGELFFGEGSRLTVL.

A single count supports this clone. CDR3 nucleotides: TGTGCCAGCAGCTTGTATGACAGGGCGAGGGACGAGCAGTACTTC. Protein: CASSLYDRARDEQYF. This chain joins TRBV7-3 and TRBJ2-7; 7 positions match TRBD1. The CDR3 spans 15 residues. Germline trimming cut 3 bases from V and 5 bases from J; bases unmatched to any gene: 10. Per germline, CDR1 SGHTA and CDR2 FQGTGA.

This sequence joins TRBV6-2 or TRBV6-3 and TRBJ1-5; 12 positions match TRBD1. V lost 6 bases and J lost 6; bases outside the gene matches: 15. CDR3 length: 18 amino acids. Looked up from germline, CDR1 is MNHEY and CDR2 is SVGEGT. The DNA of the CDR3 is TGTGCCAGCAGCATTCCGGGACAGGGGGCTTTTTTGGGTCAGCCCCAGCATTTT. Protein sequence: CASSIPGQGAFLGQPQHF.

This clone was seen once. The rearrangement uses TRBV4-3 and TRBJ1-2, with TRBD1 identical over 9 bases. Germline V gives CDR1 LGHNA, CDR2 YSLEER. The trim removed 4 bases at V and 7 bases at J, leaving 10 bases unmatched. This CDR3 is built from 15 residues. Here the CDR3 reads CASSPQDRGEGGYTF. For the CDR3, the DNA is TGCGCCAGCAGCCCCCAGGACAGGGGAGAGGGTGGCTACACCTTC.

V is TRBV4-1 and J is TRBJ2-3; D perhaps matches TRBD2 (6 bases). Trimming left V 4 bases short and J 0 bases short, with 8 bases between. This CDR3 has 14 residues. Germline loops: CDR1 MGHRA, CDR2 YSYEKL. The CDR3 coding sequence is TGCGCCAGCAGCCGCGCGGGGAGCACAGATACGCAGTATTTT. Protein product: CASSRAGSTDTQYF.

This clone occurred once. The gene calls are TRBV5-1 and TRBJ1-2; D is unclear. V was shortened by 0 bases and J by 5 bases, with 17 bases between the two germline ends. This CDR3 contains 16 residues. The germline gives CDR1 SGHRS, CDR2 YFSETQ. The CDR3, as DNA: TGCGCCAGCAGCTTGGTTCCGGAGGGCATAACGTATGGCTACACCTTC. It codes for CASSLVPEGITYGYTF. Complete variable domain (other parts from reference TRBV5-1 and TRBJ1-2): KAGVTQTPRYLIKTRGQQVTLSCSPISGHRSVSWYQQTPGQGLQFLFEYFSETQRNKGNFPGRFSGRQFSNSRSEMNVSTLELGDSALYLCASSLVPEGITYGYTFGSGTRLTVV.

This clone was found once. The chain has TRBV6-2 or TRBV6-3 and TRBJ2-1; 10 positions match TRBD2. With V trimmed by 2 bases and J by 0 bases, 7 bases remained unmatched. Germline V gene data show CDR1 as MNHEY and CDR2 as SVGEGT. The CDR3 is 18 residues long. The CDR3 loop reads CASSYQRGGGISYNEQFF. CDR3 bases: TGTGCCAGCAGTTACCAGCGGGGGGGAGGGATCTCCTACAATGAGCAGTTCTTC.

The V gene is TRBV10-2, the J gene TRBJ2-7, with 7 bases lining up with TRBD2. The CDR3 runs to 14 residues. V gave up 7 bases and J gave up 3 bases; unmatched junction bases: 9. CDR1 WSHSY and CDR2 SAAADI come from the germline V gene. In DNA, the CDR3 is TGCGCCAGCACTGCTATGGGAGGGGTCTACGAGCAGTACTTC. It codes for CASTAMGGVYEQYF.

The DNA for the CDR3 is TGTGCCAGCAGCCGCGACAGAATAGGGGAAAAACTGTTTTTT. It specifies CASSRDRIGEKLFF. This chain joins TRBV14 and TRBJ1-4, with TRBD1 as a possible D gene (5 bases). Germline V gene lookup returns CDR1 SGHDN and CDR2 FVKESK. V lost 4 bases and J lost 8, with 14 bases in between. This CDR3 has 14 residues.

This chain joins TRBV3-1 (or the pseudogene TRBV3-2) and TRBJ1-1; perhaps TRBD1 as D (6 bases). The length of the CDR3 is 16 residues. Trimming pared 0 bases from V and 4 bases from J, leaving 15 bases between. CDR1 is LGHDT, CDR2 YNNKEL, per germline (reference sequence). CDR3 nucleotides: TGTGCCAGCAGCCAAGATATCAGGGGCTTAGGCACTGAAGCTTTCTTT. Its protein product is CASSQDIRGLGTEAFF.

The chain recombines TRBV7-6 with TRBJ2-7, with 7 bases aligning to TRBD1. In germline, CDR1 is SGHVS, CDR2 FNYEAQ. CDR3 size: 15 residues. J lost 7 bases, V lost 2 bases, and 11 bases had no gene match. The CDR3 sequence: CASSLYEGALSEQYF. The CDR3 nucleotides are TGTGCCAGCAGCTTATATGAGGGGGCGCTTAGTGAGCAGTACTTC.

The V gene is TRBV5-5, the J gene TRBJ2-5, with a weak D call TRBD1 (6 bases). The germline CDR1 and CDR2 sequences are SGHKS and YYEKEE (reference sequence). Trimming took off 2 bases at V and 2 bases at J, with 10 bases between the two ends. The CDR3 is 14 residues long. DNA of the CDR3: TGTGCCAGCAGCTTAGAGGACAGACAAGAGACCCAGTACTTC. Its translation: CASSLEDRQETQYF.